The subject of this entry is one T cell receptor (beta chain). Its matching antigen is unknown. Per the germline V gene, CDR1 is LNHDA and CDR2 is SQIVND (reference sequence). The CDR3 contains 15 residues. The V and J ends lost 5 bases and 1 base, in that order; junction bases with no gene match: 8. This sample is part of a study of T cell responses to AZD1222 COVID-19 vaccine. Sequencing used immunoSEQ multiplex PCR; TCRdb keeps in-frame clones, though not all of them. This repertoire shows over 70,000 clones, more than 60% found once; its top ten account for 25% to 30%. Study outcomes and limitations: Rises in breadth and depth of Spike-specific TCRs came after two AZD1222 doses. Across the whole spike, CD4 TCRs peaked at regions 160-218 and 743-854. Mostly white British, mostly female donors; authors suggested clonal diversity may be underestimated. Seropositive status at baseline applied to only a handful of AZD1222 recipients.

The material was peripheral blood, obtained 28 days after the second dose of the MenACWY control vaccine. This chain connects TRBV19 to TRBJ2-7; 7 bases align to TRBD1. This clonotype was obtained from an adult who received the MenACWY meningococcal vaccine as a control. The CDR3 protein is CASSPRQGGSYEQYF. CDR3 bases: TGTGCCAGTAGTCCTCGACAGGGTGGATCCTACGAGCAGTACTTC.